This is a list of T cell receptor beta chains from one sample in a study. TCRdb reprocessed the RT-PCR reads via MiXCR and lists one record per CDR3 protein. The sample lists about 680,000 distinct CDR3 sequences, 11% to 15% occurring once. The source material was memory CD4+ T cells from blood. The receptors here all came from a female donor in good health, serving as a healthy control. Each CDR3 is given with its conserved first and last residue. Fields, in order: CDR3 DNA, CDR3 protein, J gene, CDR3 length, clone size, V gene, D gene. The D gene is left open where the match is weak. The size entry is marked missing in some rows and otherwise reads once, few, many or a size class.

TGCAGTGCTCCCCTCACAGGGTACGGGGAAAAACTGTTTTTT | CSAPLTGYGEKLFF | TRBJ1-4 | 14 | NA | TRBV20-1 | NA
TGTGCCTGGAGCGGGGCCCGAGATGGCTACACCTTC | CAWSGARDGYTF | TRBJ1-2 | 12 | few | TRBV30 | NA
TGTGCCAGCAGCCCCCGGCAGGGTGGCTACACCTTC | CASSPRQGGYTF | TRBJ1-2 | 12 | NA | TRBV6-2/TRBV6-3 | NA
TGTGCCAGCAGTTTAACACAGGGCGGCAACCAGTACTTC | CASSLTQGGNQYF | TRBJ2-5 | 13 | NA | TRBV28 | NA
TGTGCCAGCAGCTCGGGGAGGGGGGTTTTCCGCGAGCAGTACTTC | CASSSGRGVFREQYF | TRBJ2-7 | 15 | NA | TRBV5-6 | NA
TGTGCCAGCAGCTTAGGGGGGCTAGCAGATACGCAGTATTTT | CASSLGGLADTQYF | TRBJ2-3 | 14 | few | TRBV7-2 | NA
TGTGCCAGTAACTCCCGGACAGGGGGCGCGGGAGCCCATGGCTACACCTTC | CASNSRTGGAGAHGYTF | TRBJ1-2 | 17 | NA | TRBV19 | TRBD1
TGCGCCAGCAGCCAAGAGCCCGGATCTAATGAAAAACTGTTTTTT | CASSQEPGSNEKLFF | TRBJ1-4 | 15 | many | TRBV4-3 | NA
TGTGCCAGCAGGCTGGGCCGGGAAAAACTGTTTTTT | CASRLGREKLFF | TRBJ1-4 | 12 | NA | TRBV27 | NA
TGTGCCAGCAGTGTCCGAACAGGGGGAGGTGAGCAGTTCTTC | CASSVRTGGGEQFF | TRBJ2-1 | 14 | few | TRBV6-4 | TRBD1
TGTGCCAGCAGTTTGAGGGGTGACGATGAGCAGTTCTTC | CASSLRGDDEQFF | TRBJ2-1 | 13 | NA | TRBV27 | NA
TGTGCCATCAGTGACAGGGGCGAAGAAAAACTGTTTTTT | CAISDRGEEKLFF | TRBJ1-4 | 13 | few | TRBV10-3 | NA
TGCGCCAGCAGCTTCAGACAGGGTGATGAAAAACTGTTTTTT | CASSFRQGDEKLFF | TRBJ1-4 | 14 | NA | TRBV5-1 | TRBD1
TGTGCCAGCACCAACCCGCGGGTAGACAATGAGCAGTTCTTC | CASTNPRVDNEQFF | TRBJ2-1 | 14 | NA | TRBV28 | NA
TGCAGCGTTGCACCCACGAGGTACGAGCAGTACTTC | CSVAPTRYEQYF | TRBJ2-7 | 12 | many | TRBV29-1 | NA
TGTGCCAGCATTGACGTCGGGACTAGCTTCGGCGAGCAGTACTTC | CASIDVGTSFGEQYF | TRBJ2-7 | 15 | NA | TRBV6-2/TRBV6-3 | TRBD2
TGTGCCAGCAGTCGTATACTGAACACTGAAGCTTTCTTT | CASSRILNTEAFF | TRBJ1-1 | 13 | many | TRBV12-3/TRBV12-4 | NA
TGTGCCACCAGCCCCGAGCTGGACCTCTACAATGAGCAGTTCTTC | CATSPELDLYNEQFF | TRBJ2-1 | 15 | many | TRBV15 | NA
TGTGCCAGCAGACCGGCACTCGGGACAGGTGGAAACACCATATATTTT | CASRPALGTGGNTIYF | TRBJ1-3 | 16 | NA | TRBV3-1 | TRBD1
TGCAGTGTCAGGGGAGCGGGGGCCTACAATGAGCAGTTCTTC | CSVRGAGAYNEQFF | TRBJ2-1 | 14 | many | TRBV20-1 | TRBD2
TGTGCCAGCAGCTTAGTAGCGGGTATTACCGGGGAGCTGTTTTTT | CASSLVAGITGELFF | TRBJ2-2 | 15 | NA | TRBV7-2 | TRBD2
TGTGCCAGCAGTTACGCGGGACTAGCGGGAGTGTCCTACAATGAGCAGTTCTTC | CASSYAGLAGVSYNEQFF | TRBJ2-1 | 18 | few | TRBV6-2/TRBV6-3 | TRBD2
TGTGCCAGCAGTTGGGTTTCAGCGGGAAACACCATATATTTT | CASSWVSAGNTIYF | TRBJ1-3 | 14 | NA | TRBV28 | NA
TGTGCCAGCAGCTTAGGGGGTAGGGAGGATGAGCAGTTCTTC | CASSLGGREDEQFF | TRBJ2-1 | 14 | few | TRBV7-9 | NA
TGCGCCAGCAGCCAATCGGGGTGGGAAGATACGCAGTATTTT | CASSQSGWEDTQYF | TRBJ2-3 | 14 | many | TRBV4-3 | NA
TGTGCCAGCTCAGCGACAGGTTCAGAGACCCAGTACTTC | CASSATGSETQYF | TRBJ2-5 | 13 | NA | TRBV18 | NA
TGTGCCAGCAGCCTAGTAGCGGGAGGGTCTCGAGAGCAGTACTTC | CASSLVAGGSREQYF | TRBJ2-7 | 15 | NA | TRBV3-1 | TRBD2
TGCAGCGTCGTCGGGACAGACCCTAATCAGCCCCAGCATTTT | CSVVGTDPNQPQHF | TRBJ1-5 | 14 | many | TRBV29-1 | TRBD1
TGTGCCAGCAGTCCCAGGGGAGACGCTGAAGCTTTCTTT | CASSPRGDAEAFF | TRBJ1-1 | 13 | once | TRBV28 | NA
TGTGCCAGCAGCCCTGACGAGGTGGATACGCAGTATTTT | CASSPDEVDTQYF | TRBJ2-3 | 13 | NA | TRBV11-2 | NA
TGTGCCACGCTCCCTGGACAGGGGCGAGAGACCCAGTACTTC | CATLPGQGRETQYF | TRBJ2-5 | 14 | many | TRBV7-2 | TRBD1
TGCAGTGGGGGAACAGGGGTTTTAAGTCAGCCCCAGCATTTT | CSGGTGVLSQPQHF | TRBJ1-5 | 14 | few | TRBV20-1 | TRBD1
TGCAGTGCCGCTGACACCAACTATGGCTACACCTTC | CSAADTNYGYTF | TRBJ1-2 | 12 | many | TRBV20-1 | NA
TGTGCCAGCAGCGTAGTCCCCGACTTGAACACCGGGGAGCTGTTTTTT | CASSVVPDLNTGELFF | TRBJ2-2 | 16 | few | TRBV9 | NA
TGTGCCACCAGCAGAGCCCCGCTGAACACTGAAGCTTTCTTT | CATSRAPLNTEAFF | TRBJ1-1 | 14 | NA | TRBV15 | NA
TGCAGTGCAGCCAAAATGGCGGGAGGTCGCACAGATACGCAGTATTTT | CSAAKMAGGRTDTQYF | TRBJ2-3 | 16 | many | TRBV20-1 | TRBD2
TGTGCCAGCAGTTTTAAGCCGAACCTCTATAATTCACCCCTCCACTTT | CASSFKPNLYNSPLHF | TRBJ1-6 | 16 | NA | TRBV12-3/TRBV12-4 | NA
TGTGCCAGCAGACCGCTTTACGGGGGAAACACCATATATTTT | CASRPLYGGNTIYF | TRBJ1-3 | 14 | NA | TRBV7-2 | NA
TGCAGTGCTAGAGATAATCGAGGGAGGGCCATCGATGAGCAGTTCTTC | CSARDNRGRAIDEQFF | TRBJ2-1 | 16 | NA | TRBV20-1 | TRBD2
TGTGCCAGCAGTGTAGGTTCCTTCCGACCCGTGGCGGACGAGCAGTACTTC | CASSVGSFRPVADEQYF | TRBJ2-7 | 17 | NA | TRBV6-1 | NA
TGCAGTGCTAGTAGGACAGGGGGCTTGGATTCACCCCTCCACTTT | CSASRTGGLDSPLHF | TRBJ1-6 | 15 | few | TRBV20-1 | TRBD1
TGCGCCAGCAGCTTGGCCGGGAGGGTATCCACAGATACGCAGTATTTT | CASSLAGRVSTDTQYF | TRBJ2-3 | 16 | few | TRBV5-1 | TRBD2
TGTGCCACCTGGCCGGGACAGGTTAACACCGGGGAGCTGTTTTTT | CATWPGQVNTGELFF | TRBJ2-2 | 15 | many | TRBV10-3 | TRBD1
TGTGCCAGCAGCCCCCAGGTCCGGGGCGAGCAGTACTTC | CASSPQVRGEQYF | TRBJ2-7 | 13 | few | TRBV7-3 | NA
TGTGCCACCAGTGACTCATCCCTGACAGGGGGCTACACCTTC | CATSDSSLTGGYTF | TRBJ1-2 | 14 | NA | TRBV24-1 | TRBD1
TGTGCCAGCAGCCAAGATGGTAAGGCGGGAGGATCAGATACGCAGTATTTT | CASSQDGKAGGSDTQYF | TRBJ2-3 | 17 | few | TRBV4-2 | TRBD2
TGTGCCAGCAGCTCACTGACGGCAGTAGCTTTCTTT | CASSSLTAVAFF | TRBJ1-1 | 12 | few | TRBV13 | NA
TGTGCCAGCAGCCATGCGGGTCTTTTTCCGAATGAAAAACTGTTTTTT | CASSHAGLFPNEKLFF | TRBJ1-4 | 16 | NA | TRBV6-6 | NA
TGCAGTGCTAGTCAAGGGGAGGGAGATACGCAGTATTTT | CSASQGEGDTQYF | TRBJ2-3 | 13 | few | TRBV20-1 | TRBD2
TGTGCCAGCAGTAGGCGGGAGGGCTGGAGCACCGGGGAGCTGTTTTTT | CASSRREGWSTGELFF | TRBJ2-2 | 16 | NA | TRBV7-2 | TRBD2
TGTGCCAGCAGGGAGACTAGCGGGGCGTACAATGAGCAGTTCTTC | CASRETSGAYNEQFF | TRBJ2-1 | 15 | few | TRBV12-3/TRBV12-4 | TRBD2
TGTGCCATCAGTGAGGGTAGCGGGGGGCCAAGCACAGATGCGCAGTATTTT | CAISEGSGGPSTDAQYF | TRBJ2-3 | 17 | NA | TRBV10-3 | TRBD2
TGCAGTACCTCGACTGGTGGCTACACCTTC | CSTSTGGYTF | TRBJ1-2 | 10 | NA | TRBV20-1 | NA